Below are 5 T cell receptor beta chains sequenced from a single sample in a study of low-dose radiotherapy and immunotherapy resistance in tumors. The time point is: after trial treatment. Indicated treatment: LDRT plus nivolumab, ipilimumab, low-dose cyclophosphamide and aspirin (RACIN trial). With TRAV- and TRBV-specific primers, first-strand cDNA was made, covering the alpha and beta chains. The authors amplified TCRs for about 20 PCR cycles with a constant-region primer and a V-primer adapter. MiXCR, applied by TCRdb to the reads, yields one record per CDR3 protein. The sample lists about 44,000 distinct CDR3 sequences; around a quarter were seen once. The specimen comprised PBMCs, sampled after low-dose radiotherapy plus immunotherapy. These receptors were taken from a male donor with prostate cancer.

This clonotype occurred many times. The gene calls are TRBV29-1 and TRBJ1-4; D not certain. The CDR3 is 14 residues long. The V gene lost 5 bases and the J gene lost 5 bases, with 15 bases spanning the gap. The germline V gene has CDR1 SQVTM and CDR2 ANQGSEA. CDR3 loop: CSVPAPGLNEKLFF. CDR3 in DNA: TGCAGCGTTCCAGCCCCCGGCCTGAATGAAAAACTGTTTTTT.

This clonotype was seen only a few times. The genes are TRBV18 and TRBJ1-6; D perhaps matches TRBD1 (5 bases). The V and J ends lost 1 base and 2 bases respectively, with 6 bases between them. This CDR3 has 15 amino acids. Looked up from germline, CDR1 is KGHSH and CDR2 is LQKENI. The CDR3 bases are TGTGCCAGCTCACCACTGACAGCCTATAATTCACCCCTCCACTTT. This codes for CASSPLTAYNSPLHF.

This clonotype was counted many times. V gene TRBV25-1 combines with J gene TRBJ2-7; a weak D match, TRBD1 (6 bases). The CDR3 sequence is 15 residues long. CDR1 is MGHDK and CDR2 is SYGVNS in the germline V gene. V was cut by 3 bases and J by 1 base, with 13 bases left in between. The CDR3, as DNA: TGTGCCAGCAGTGATCCGCGACAGGTTTCCTACGAGCAGTACTTC. Translated: CASSDPRQVSYEQYF.

The chain couples TRBV5-1 to TRBJ2-7; 8 nucleotides line up with TRBD2. The trim removed 4 bases at V and 2 bases at J, leaving 5 bases unmatched. Germline V lookup: CDR1 SGHRS, CDR2 YFSETQ. The CDR3 has 14 amino acids. DNA for the CDR3: TGCGCCAGCAGCACGACTAGCGCTGCCTACGAGCAGTACTTC. This gives the protein CASSTTSAAYEQYF.

This clonotype occurred many times. CDR3 DNA: TGTGCCAGCAGTTTAGTGGGCGCGAGCTCCTACGAGCAGTACTTC. As protein: CASSLVGASSYEQYF. V and J are TRBV28 and TRBJ2-7, with D uncertain. This CDR3 has 15 residues. Germline loops: CDR1 MDHEN, CDR2 SYDVKM. Trimming took 2 bases from V and 0 from J, leaving 11 bases between them.